Each of the 30 T cell receptor beta chains below was sequenced from the same sample in a study of Graves' ophthalmopathy and Graves' hyperthyroidism. Investigators amplified TCR beta CDR3 regions from RNA transcripts. The workflow started with a first-round RT-PCR run with HTBI primers and then moved on to a second-round multiplex PCR. TCRdb ran MiXCR on the multiplex PCR reads and lists one entry per CDR3 protein. The table has 650,000 to 900,000 distinct CDR3 sequences, approximately 40% seen once. Material for sequencing was peripheral blood. All receptors derive from an adult man with Graves' ophthalmopathy.

This clonotype was seen many times. This chain uses TRBV11-2 with TRBJ1-6; D gene ambiguous. The CDR3 sequence is 13 residues long. Trimming removed 5 bases at V and 7 bases at J, with 9 bases between. CDR1 and CDR2 (germline): SGHAT, FQNNGV. The CDR3 is CASSASRNSPLHF. CDR3 nucleotide sequence: TGTGCCAGCAGCGCTTCACGCAATTCACCCCTCCACTTT.

This clonotype was seen at least ten times. The chain is built from TRBV10-3 and TRBJ1-3; maybe TRBD1 (5 bases). The CDR3 runs 15 residues. Trimming took 6 bases from V and 4 from J, leaving 16 bases between them. Germline V gene lookup returns CDR1 ENHRY and CDR2 SYGVKD. The CDR3 sequence is CAIRDKPTLGNTIYF. The CDR3 coding sequence is TGTGCCATCAGGGACAAGCCAACTTTAGGAAACACCATATATTTT.

The chain combines TRBV25-1 with TRBJ1-1; possible D gene TRBD1, 6 bases. This CDR3 contains 13 residues. V lost 1 base, J lost 6 bases, and 9 bases lay in between. The germline V gene encodes CDR1 MGHDK and CDR2 SYGVNS. This chain's CDR3 is CASSESQGSEAFF. For the CDR3, the DNA is TGTGCCAGCAGTGAATCTCAGGGGTCTGAAGCTTTCTTT.

The sample holds a few counts of this clonotype. The J gene is TRBJ2-7, the V gene TRBV7-9, with 9 bases identical to TRBD2. This CDR3 has 14 residues. J gave up 5 bases and V 2 bases, and 4 bases lay outside the gene matches. The germline CDR1 and CDR2 sequences are SEHNR and FQNEAQ (reference sequence). CDR3 in DNA: TGTGCCAGCAGCTTAATAGCGGGGGTCAACGAGCAGTACTTC. This gives the protein CASSLIAGVNEQYF.

This clonotype was counted ten times or more. The CDR3 sequence is CASNKDRVGQPQHF. The CDR3 bases are TGTGCCAGCAACAAGGACAGGGTTGGACAGCCCCAGCATTTT. The chain carries TRBV2 and TRBJ1-5, with 8 bases lining up with TRBD1. There are 14 residues in the CDR3. Germline-derived CDR1 and CDR2 are SNHLY and FYNNEI. V gave up 7 bases and J gave up 7 bases; unmatched junction bases: 9.

The V gene is TRBV20-1, the J gene TRBJ2-7; no clear D gene. This CDR3 region has 15 residues. Germline loops: CDR1 DFQATT, CDR2 SNEGSKA (reference sequence). V was shortened by 0 bases and J by 0 bases, with 12 bases between the two germline ends. The CDR3 DNA sequence: TGCAGTGCTAGAGACGCAGCCACCGCCTCCTACGAGCAGTACTTC. Encoded protein: CSARDAATASYEQYF.

This chain joins TRBV19 and TRBJ1-6; D is unresolved. V was shortened by 3 bases and J by 7 bases, with 16 bases between the two germline ends. CDR1 is LNHDA and CDR2 is SQIVND in the germline V gene (reference sequence). This CDR3 has 16 amino acids. The CDR3 DNA is TGTGCCAGTAGTATCACCTTTCGGGGTTACAATTCACCCCTCCACTTT. Its translation is CASSITFRGYNSPLHF.

This clonotype was counted between two and nine times. The chain has TRBV25-1 and TRBJ1-3; perhaps TRBD1 as D (6 bases). Trimming stripped 6 bases from V and 2 bases from J, with 14 bases between. Per the germline V gene, CDR1 is MGHDK and CDR2 is SYGVNS. This CDR3 contains 15 residues. This chain's CDR3 is CASRAVTGAGNTIYF. CDR3 nucleotides: TGTGCCAGCAGAGCGGTGACAGGAGCTGGAAACACCATATATTTT. Looking up the rest from reference TRBV25-1 and TRBJ1-3 gives the full variable domain: EADIYQTPRYLVIGTGKKITLECSQTMGHDKMYWYQQDPGMELHLIHYSYGVNSTEKGDLSSESTVSRIRTEHFPLTLESARPSHTSQYLCASRAVTGAGNTIYFGEGSWLTVV.

This clonotype has just a few counts. The chain links TRBV11-2 to TRBJ2-7; D may be TRBD2 (5 bases). Deletions cut 8 bases from V and 2 bases from J, with 13 bases between. Germline V CDR1 and CDR2: SGHAT, FQNNGV. The CDR3 totals 13 residues. CDR3 sequence: CASVRTDPYEQYF. In DNA form, the CDR3 reads TGTGCCAGCGTAAGGACTGATCCCTACGAGCAGTACTTC. Drawing the rest from reference TRBV11-2 and TRBJ2-7, the complete variable domain is EAGVAQSPRYKIIEKRQSVAFWCNPISGHATLYWYQQILGQGPKLLIQFQNNGVVDDSQLPKDRFSAERLKGVDSTLKIQPAKLEDSAVYLCASVRTDPYEQYFGPGTRLTVT.

As to this clonotype: With a much larger clone just one base away, this may be a read error. The chain carries TRBV2 and TRBJ1-4; weak D call: TRBD1 (5 bases). The germline V gene has CDR1 SNHLY and CDR2 FYNNEI. V lost 6 bases to trimming and J lost 7 bases, with 12 bases between them. CDR3 length equals 13 residues. The CDR3 DNA sequence: TGTGCCAGCAGAGTCAGGGAACTTGAAAAACTGTTTTTT. It yields the protein CASRVRELEKLFF.

This clonotype was seen repeatedly, ten times or more. An end of the junction differs from the germline gene, which may be a read error. The chain links TRBV19 to TRBJ1-5; unclear D gene. CDR3 length equals 13 residues. Germline V gene lookup returns CDR1 LNHDA and CDR2 SQIVND (reference sequence). The DNA of the CDR3 is TGTGCCAGCAGTATGGGCAGCAATCAGCCCCAGCATTTT. It is translated as CASSMGSNQPQHF.

V usage is TRBV10-3 and J usage is TRBJ2-7; 7 nucleotides match TRBD1. Trimming at V came to 1 base and at J to 0 bases, leaving 15 bases not matched to a gene. This CDR3 is built from 19 residues. Germline V lookup: CDR1 ENHRY, CDR2 SYGVKD. In DNA form, the CDR3 reads TGTGCCATCAGTGAGTACCTATCTCTGACAGGGCGGTTCTCCTACGAGCAGTACTTC. Its translation: CAISEYLSLTGRFSYEQYF.

As concerns this clonotype: The conserved phenylalanine or tryptophan is not found at the CDR3 terminus, so this likely reflects a read error. The limits of the CDR3 on the DNA are not certain, so only TCRdb's listed CDR3 is given. This chain connects TRBV19 to TRBJ1-2. From its first to its last residue, the CDR3 has 8 amino acids. Germline assignment: CDR1 LNHDA and CDR2 SQIVND (reference sequence). Here the CDR3 reads CASSICTL.

Note on this clonotype: A much larger clone sits a single nucleotide away, making a read error possible. V usage is TRBV7-9 and J usage is TRBJ1-2, with 7 bases identical to TRBD1. CDR3 length: 14 amino acids. The germline V gene encodes CDR1 SEHNR and CDR2 FQNEAQ (reference sequence). CDR3 DNA: TGTGCCAGCAGGGGGGACAGCCATAACTGTGGCTACACCTTC. Translation gives CASRGDSHNCGYTF.

The rearrangement joins TRBV5-1 to TRBJ2-2; D not certain. CDR1 SGHRS and CDR2 YFSETQ come from the germline V gene. With 4 bases removed from V and 0 bases from J, the gap between germline ends came to 7 bases. This CDR3 comprises 14 residues. CDR3 sequence (DNA): TGCGCCAGCAGCCTCAATACGAACACCGGGGAGCTGTTTTTT. Encoded protein: CASSLNTNTGELFF.

Only a few counts were recorded for this clonotype. The chain joins TRBV2 to TRBJ2-7, with D possibly TRBD1 on 5 matching bases. Germline V CDR1 and CDR2: SNHLY, FYNNEI. This CDR3 has 14 residues. Trimming cost V 3 bases and J 2 bases, with 11 bases left between them. The CDR3 loop reads CASSDRQTTYEQYF. DNA of the CDR3: TGTGCCAGCAGTGACAGACAGACAACCTACGAGCAGTACTTC.

The chain joins TRBV29-1 to TRBJ2-7, with D perhaps matching TRBD1 or TRBD2 (5 bases each). The germline gives CDR1 SQVTM, CDR2 ANQGSEA. The CDR3 is made up of 14 amino acids. Trimming stripped 4 bases from V and 2 bases from J, with 15 bases between. CDR3 DNA sequence: TGCAGCGTTGTCGGGGCGAGGGGCGCCTACGAGCAGTACTTC. Encoded protein: CSVVGARGAYEQYF.

The V and J genes are TRBV7-2 and TRBJ2-5; the D is unclear. The J call may be wrong; the DNA end is better matched by TRBJ2-1. CDR3 length: 15 residues. Germline values: CDR1 SGHTA, CDR2 FQGNSA. CDR3 protein: CASSLDATWSNEQFF. The CDR3, as DNA: TGTGCCAGCAGCTTAGATGCGACCTGGAGCAATGAGCAGTTCTTC.

This clonotype was seen repeatedly, ten times or more. An end of the junction does not agree with germline; a read error may underlie this. This sequence joins TRBV10-3 and TRBJ1-6, with a weak D call TRBD1 (6 bases). CDR1 and CDR2 (germline): ENHRY, SYGVKD. The CDR3 length is 15 residues. The DNA of the CDR3 is TGTGCCAGCAGTTACCGACCCACAGGGTATTCACCCCTCCACTTT. Translation: CASSYRPTGYSPLHF.

Remarks on this clonotype: Possible read error: a much larger clone is one base away. V usage is TRBV12-3 or TRBV12-4 and J usage is TRBJ1-2, with D maybe TRBD1 (5 bases). The CDR3 covers 12 residues. Trimming took 5 bases from V and 4 from J, leaving 8 bases between them. The CDR3 bases are TGTGCCAGCAGTGACAGAAGCTATGGCTACACCTTC. Translation: CASSDRSYGYTF.

This clonotype was counted at least ten times. This chain connects TRBV20-1 to TRBJ1-4; D unresolved. Trimming took off 2 bases at V and 7 bases at J, with 11 bases between the two ends. The CDR3 is 13 residues long. The germline V gene has CDR1 DFQATT and CDR2 SNEGSKA (reference sequence). Here the CDR3 DNA reads TGCAGTGCTAGATGGAAAACGGCTGAAAAACTGTTTTTT. Residues: CSARWKTAEKLFF.

This chain links TRBV29-1 with TRBJ2-6; 9 nucleotides line up with TRBD1. CDR3 length: 17 amino acids. CDR1 is SQVTM and CDR2 is ANQGSEA in the germline V gene. V trimming: 6 bases; J trimming: 0 bases; junction bases outside the gene matches: 9. CDR3 nucleotide sequence: TGCAGCGTCAAAACAGGGGGCACCACCTCTGGGGCCAACGTCCTGACTTTC. Its protein product is CSVKTGGTTSGANVLTF.

This clonotype was detected many times. The chain couples TRBV19 to TRBJ1-1; 7 bases match TRBD1. V shed 5 bases, J shed 11 bases, and the junction held 14 bases outside the gene matches. The CDR3 spans 14 residues. Per germline, CDR1 LNHDA and CDR2 SQIVND (reference sequence). CDR3 region: CASSHQSGQTRAFF. The CDR3 region has the DNA TGTGCCAGTAGTCACCAATCGGGACAGACTCGGGCTTTCTTT.

Points on this clonotype: A much larger clone lies one base from this, so it may be a read error. The chain employs TRBV24-1 and TRBJ2-7, with D possibly matching TRBD2 (7 bases). V shed 4 bases and J shed 6 bases, with 12 bases lying between them. Looked up from germline, CDR1 is KGHDR and CDR2 is SFDVKD. This CDR3 has 13 amino acids. The DNA of the CDR3 is TGTGCCACCAGTGAGGGGGGGGCTGCCGAGCAGTACTTC. Translating gives CATSEGGAAEQYF.

The chain carries TRBV7-2 and TRBJ1-1, with D unresolved. The germline V gene has CDR1 SGHTA and CDR2 FQGNSA. V was pared by 3 bases and J by 0 bases, with 14 bases between. This CDR3 has 16 residues. In nucleotides, the CDR3 is TGTGCCAGCAGCTTCCCTCGGCACACTTTGAACACTGAAGCTTTCTTT. Its protein product is CASSFPRHTLNTEAFF. Together with reference TRBV7-2 and TRBJ1-1, the CDR3 gives the full variable domain: GAGVSQSPSNKVTEKGKDVELRCDPISGHTALYWYRQSLGQGLEFLIYFQGNSAPDKSGLPSDRFSAERTGGSVSTLTIQRTQQEDSAVYLCASSFPRHTLNTEAFFGQGTRLTVV.

This clonotype was counted between two and nine times. The V gene is TRBV6-5, the J gene TRBJ1-2; TRBD1 aligns across 8 bases. The length of the CDR3 is 17 residues. Germline CDR1 and CDR2: MNHEY and SVGAGI. V was clipped by 0 bases and J by 5 bases; unmatched bases: 11. CDR3 in amino acids: CASSYSLFGQGRYGYTF. The CDR3 DNA follows: TGTGCCAGCAGTTACTCTCTCTTTGGACAGGGACGATATGGCTACACCTTC.

The chain has TRBV7-3 and TRBJ2-5; 10 nucleotides align to TRBD2. CDR3 size: 16 residues. The germline CDR1 and CDR2 sequences are SGHTA and FQGTGA. V was pared by 5 bases and J by 2 bases, with 8 bases of the junction left unmatched. The CDR3 DNA reads as TGTGCCAGCAGCCCTTCTAGCGGGAGTGCGCAAGAGACCCAGTACTTC. Translated, it gives CASSPSSGSAQETQYF.

This clonotype appeared many times. The V and J genes are TRBV10-3 and TRBJ1-1, with a weak D call TRBD1 (5 bases). Germline V gives CDR1 ENHRY, CDR2 SYGVKD. The V end was cut by 8 bases, the J end by 1 base, with 20 bases between. The CDR3 sequence is 16 residues long. DNA for the CDR3: TGTGCCATCGCTACCCCAACGGGGACTGGGAACACTGAAGCTTTCTTT. Its translation is CAIATPTGTGNTEAFF.

V gene TRBV10-3 combines with J gene TRBJ2-7; TRBD2 matches at 11 bases. The J segment lost 5 bases and the V segment lost 10 bases, leaving 19 bases of the junction unmatched. The CDR3 spans 17 residues. Germline V CDR1 and CDR2: ENHRY, SYGVKD. CDR3 residues: CASRPQLTSGTSHEQYF. The CDR3, as DNA: TGTGCCAGCAGACCCCAGTTGACTAGCGGGACCAGCCACGAGCAGTACTTC.

The chain employs TRBV25-1 and TRBJ1-3; D ambiguous. The V gene's germline CDR1 is MGHDK and CDR2 SYGVNS. The V and J ends lost 5 bases and 0 bases respectively, with 8 bases between them. The CDR3 is 14 amino acids. CDR3 coding DNA: TGTGCCAGCAGTCCCCATATCTCTGGAAACACCATATATTTT. Encoded protein: CASSPHISGNTIYF.